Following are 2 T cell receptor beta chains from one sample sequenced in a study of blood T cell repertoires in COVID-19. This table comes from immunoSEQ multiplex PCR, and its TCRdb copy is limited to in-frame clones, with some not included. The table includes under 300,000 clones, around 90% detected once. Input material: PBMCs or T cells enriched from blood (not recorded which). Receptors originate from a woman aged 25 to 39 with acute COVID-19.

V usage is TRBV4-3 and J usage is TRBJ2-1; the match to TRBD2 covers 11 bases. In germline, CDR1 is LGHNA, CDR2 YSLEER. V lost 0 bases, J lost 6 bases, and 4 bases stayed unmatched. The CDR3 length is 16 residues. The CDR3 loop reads CASSQEGLAGGNEQFF. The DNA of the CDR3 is TGCGCCAGCAGCCAAGAAGGTCTAGCGGGAGGCAATGAGCAGTTCTTC.

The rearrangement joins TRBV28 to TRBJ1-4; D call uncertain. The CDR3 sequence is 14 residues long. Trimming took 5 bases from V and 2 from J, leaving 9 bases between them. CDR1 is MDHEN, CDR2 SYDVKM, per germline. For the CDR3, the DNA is TGTGCCAGCAGTCCCCCGGTTACTAATGAAAAACTGTTTTTT. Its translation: CASSPPVTNEKLFF.